This is a list of T cell receptor beta chains from one sample in a study of blood T cell repertoires in COVID-19. TCRdb's table, derived via immunoSEQ multiplex PCR, lists solely in-frame clones and lacks some. The sample holds some 180,000 clones, 70% to 80% seen once. Material: PBMCs or T cells enriched from blood (not recorded which). The receptor source for this set is a woman between 65 and 79 years old in a cohort exposed to, infected with or recovered from COVID-19 (not recorded which). Each CDR3 is given with its conserved first and last residue. Fields, in order: V gene, CDR3 length, CDR3 protein.

>TRBV13|16
CASSLGIGGAVNIQYF
>TRBV20-1|13
CSASQGIYEKLFF
>TRBV7-3|14
CASSLAPGTFEQYF
>TRBV6-2/TRBV6-3|17
CASSTSGRAPHYNEQFF
>TRBV28|12
CASNKSGYEQYF
>TRBV2|13
CASSAGVRSPLHF
>TRBV12-3/TRBV12-4|13
CASSYRDRGHQYF
>TRBV9|14
CASSWTGNSDTQYF
>TRBV28|12
CASSWGADTQYF
>TRBV28|14
CASSFRQGSYGYTF
>TRBV11-3|17
CASSLVHGTGEDNEQFF